This section outlines one T cell receptor (beta chain) sequence together with its context. This sample is part of a study of T-cell memory formation after mild COVID-19. Study-level background: Largely donor-specific sequence clusters came from two donors.

TCRdb re-analysed the 5' RACE reads in MiXCR, keeping a single row per CDR3 protein. This sample carries tens of thousands of distinct CDR3 sequences, 12% of them seen once, and the ten largest clones take over 20%. Per germline, CDR1 LNHDA and CDR2 SQIVND (reference sequence). The CDR3 is 15 amino acids. J gave up 1 base and V 7 bases, and 5 bases lay outside the gene matches. The clonotype comes from a man between 18 and 29 years old who had mild COVID-19 (a few samples of this study predate the infection). Cell type and time point are not known. The chain employs TRBV19 and TRBJ2-2, with 8 bases that match TRBD2. The sequenced sample consisted of PBMCs or a T cell subset sorted from them (not recorded which). CDR3 sequence: CASMRSGGNTGELFF. The CDR3 nucleotides read TGTGCCAGTATGAGGAGCGGGGGGAACACCGGGGAGCTGTTTTTT.